Below are 27 T cell receptor beta chains sequenced from a single sample in a study of naive and memory T cell subsets. Ligated cDNA underwent four rounds of PCR with nested alpha and beta constant region primers and SP2. TCRdb processed the UMI-ligation and nested PCR reads anew with MiXCR; each CDR3 protein has one entry. The sample yields tens of thousands of distinct CDR3 sequences, roughly 5.5% seen once. A UMI-containing oligonucleotide was joined by 3' ligation to the TCR cDNA template. Sequenced sample: blood. Receptors were obtained from an adult in good health.

This clonotype was counted ten times or more. This chain connects TRBV20-1 to TRBJ1-1, with TRBD1 identical over 7 bases. CDR1 and CDR2 from the germline V gene are DFQATT and SNEGSKA (reference sequence). V lost 7 bases, J lost 1 base, and 6 bases stayed unmatched. This CDR3 is built from 13 residues. CDR3 bases: TGCAGTGGTCGACAGGGTTCGAACACTGAAGCTTTCTTT. It codes for CSGRQGSNTEAFF.

The chain joins TRBV3-1 to TRBJ2-7; D is unclear. Germline V gene sequence: CDR1 LGHDT, CDR2 YNNKEL (reference sequence). Trimming took 2 bases from V and 0 from J, leaving 5 bases between them. The CDR3 consists of 13 residues. The CDR3 region has the DNA TGTGCCAGCAGCCAATGGACCTCCTACGAGCAGTACTTC. It translates to CASSQWTSYEQYF.

This clonotype has more than one count but fewer than ten. The chain combines TRBV14 with TRBJ2-7; D not resolved. The CDR3 loop spans 14 amino acids. Trimming pared 1 base from V and 6 bases from J, leaving 13 bases between. The germline V gene encodes CDR1 SGHDN and CDR2 FVKESK. CDR3 sequence reads: CASSQGTGLGEQYF. Written as DNA, the CDR3 is TGTGCCAGCAGCCAAGGGACCGGGCTTGGCGAGCAGTACTTC.

This clonotype was seen at least ten times. The genes are TRBV27 and TRBJ2-1; 8 nucleotides agree with TRBD1. The CDR3 covers 15 residues. Germline V gives CDR1 MNHEY, CDR2 SMNVEV (reference sequence). Trimming cost V 3 bases and J 7 bases; bases outside gene matches: 8. The CDR3, as DNA: TGTGCCAGCAGTTTTGCGGACAGGGAGAGAAATGAGCAGTTCTTC. It translates to CASSFADRERNEQFF.

This clonotype was seen ten or more times. The genes are TRBV20-1 and TRBJ1-6, with D possibly TRBD1 on 6 matching bases. Germline CDR1 reads DFQATT; CDR2 reads SNEGSKA (reference sequence). Trimming pared 5 bases from V and 10 bases from J, leaving 15 bases between. CDR3 length equals 13 residues. The DNA of the CDR3 is TGCAGTGCTCACACACAGGGTAACTCACCCCTCCACTTT. Amino acids: CSAHTQGNSPLHF.

Ten or more counts support this clonotype. The junction departs from germline at one end; a sequencing error may be responsible. The J gene is TRBJ1-2, the V gene TRBV4-1, with TRBD1 matching over 8 bases. The germline CDR1 and CDR2 sequences are MGHRA and YSYEKL. The CDR3 is 14 residues long. Here the CDR3 reads CANSPGQGGYGYTF. CDR3 in DNA: TGCGCCAACAGCCCCGGACAGGGTGGCTATGGCTACACCTTC.

The table lists this clonotype with many counts. V and J are TRBV6-6 and TRBJ1-1; D is unresolved. Deletions cut 3 bases from V and 1 base from J, with 6 bases between. Germline lookup yields CDR1 MNHNY and CDR2 SVGAGI (reference sequence). This CDR3 comprises 13 residues. CDR3 residues: CASSYGENTEAFF. The CDR3 coding sequence is TGTGCCAGCAGTTATGGAGAGAACACTGAAGCTTTCTTT.

As for this clonotype: A read error is possible here, since a much larger clone lies one base away. This chain joins TRBV11-2 and TRBJ1-5; 10 bases are shared with TRBD1. V was pared by 7 bases and J by 5 bases, with 20 bases of the junction left unmatched. This CDR3 spans 19 amino acids. Germline V gives CDR1 SGHAT, CDR2 FQNNGV. The CDR3 nucleotides read TGTGCCAGCAACTACGCACTTTCCGTTGGGGACAGGGGAGATCAGCCCCAGCATTTT. Its translation: CASNYALSVGDRGDQPQHF.

This clonotype came up many times. The chain combines TRBV7-2 with TRBJ1-1; D may be TRBD1 (6 bases). The CDR3 length is 13 residues. V lost 7 bases and J lost 1, with 10 bases in between. Per the germline V gene, CDR1 is SGHTA and CDR2 is FQGNSA. The CDR3 sequence: CASTGQTNTEAFF. The DNA for the CDR3 is TGTGCCAGCACGGGACAAACGAACACTGAAGCTTTCTTT.

This clonotype was found a few times. The CDR3 loop is CAWTDRVDNEQFF. CDR3 in DNA: TGTGCCTGGACGGACAGGGTGGACAATGAGCAGTTCTTC. This rearrangement joins TRBV30 to TRBJ2-1, with TRBD1 matching 8 bases. The CDR3 runs 13 residues. Trimming removed 4 bases from V and 5 bases from J; junction bases left unmatched: 4. The V gene's germline CDR1 is GTSNPN and CDR2 SVGIG (reference sequence).

This clonotype was recorded at least ten times. The genes are TRBV29-1 and TRBJ1-4; TRBD1 is a possible D gene (5 bases). Germline lookup yields CDR1 SQVTM and CDR2 ANQGSEA. V lost 2 bases, J lost 8 bases, and 12 bases lay in between. The CDR3 has 13 amino acids. CDR3 in amino acids: CSVETSSGEKLFF. CDR3 bases: TGCAGCGTTGAAACTAGCTCAGGGGAAAAACTGTTTTTT. The full variable domain, rest sourced from reference TRBV29-1 and TRBJ1-4, is SAVISQKPSRDICQRGTSLTIQCQVDSQVTMMFWYRQQPGQSLTLIATANQGSEATYESGFVIDKFPISRPNLTFSTLTVSNMSPEDSSIYLCSVETSSGEKLFFGSGTQLSVL.

This clonotype was detected ten times or more. CDR3 region: CASSVGAGGTYNEQFF. Written as DNA, the CDR3 is TGTGCCAGCAGCGTGGGAGCGGGGGGAACCTACAATGAGCAGTTCTTC. V gene TRBV9 combines with J gene TRBJ2-1; TRBD2 aligns across 9 bases. CDR3 length: 16 residues. V lost 2 bases to trimming and J lost 2 bases; unmatched junction nucleotides: 5. The germline CDR1 and CDR2 sequences are SGDLS and YYNGEE. The variable domain in full, with the rest retrieved from reference TRBV9 and TRBJ2-1, is DSGVTQTPKHLITATGQRVTLRCSPRSGDLSVYWYQQSLDQGLQFLIQYYNGEERAKGNILERFSAQQFPDLHSELNLSSLELGDSALYFCASSVGAGGTYNEQFFGPGTRLTVL.

This clonotype appeared many times. This chain joins TRBV6-6 and TRBJ1-4, with a weak D call TRBD1 (6 bases). V lost 6 bases and J 7 bases, leaving 15 bases between the germline ends. Germline CDR1 is MNHNY and CDR2 is SVGAGI (reference sequence). This CDR3 region has 14 residues. CDR3 sequence: CASRPGARGEKLFF. CDR3 nucleotides: TGTGCCAGCAGACCGGGGGCGCGGGGTGAAAAACTGTTTTTT.

By proportion, this clonotype is medium-sized. The chain couples TRBV25-1 to TRBJ1-4; 7 nucleotides line up with TRBD1. The CDR3 spans 15 residues. V shed 2 bases, J shed 4 bases, and the junction held 4 bases outside the gene matches. Per germline, CDR1 MGHDK and CDR2 SYGVNS. For the CDR3, the DNA is TGTGCCAGCAGTGAAGGGACAGAGATTAATGAAAAACTGTTTTTT. This gives the protein CASSEGTEINEKLFF.

This clonotype counts as medium-sized. The rearrangement uses TRBV20-1 and TRBJ2-2, with unresolved D. CDR1 and CDR2 (germline): DFQATT, SNEGSKA (reference sequence). V gave up 1 base and J gave up 5 bases, with 14 bases separating them. CDR3 size: 15 residues. CDR3 sequence (DNA): TGCAGTGCTAGAGTTGTTCACATGACGACCGGGGAGCTGTTTTTT. Translating gives CSARVVHMTTGELFF.

This CDR3 reads CATWDIGTGELFF. For the CDR3, the DNA is TGTGCCACCTGGGACATTGGCACCGGGGAGCTGTTTTTT. V and J are TRBV10-3 and TRBJ2-2, with D possibly being TRBD1 (6 bases). CDR3 length: 13 residues. V was pared by 10 bases and J by 4 bases, with 13 bases between. Germline V gene lookup returns CDR1 ENHRY and CDR2 SYGVKD.

This clonotype was found a few times. The chain links TRBV7-6 to TRBJ2-3; TRBD2 aligns across 9 bases. CDR1 is SGHVS and CDR2 is FNYEAQ in the germline V gene. J was trimmed by 1 base and V by 2 bases; bases with no gene match: 1. This CDR3 is 15 amino acids long. CDR3 sequence reads: CASSLIAGGTDTQYF. The CDR3 nucleotides read TGTGCCAGCAGCTTAATAGCGGGAGGCACAGATACGCAGTATTTT.

This clonotype was observed at least ten times. The rearrangement joins TRBV7-2 to TRBJ1-2; 9 positions agree with TRBD1. Germline V gives CDR1 SGHTA, CDR2 FQGNSA. Germline trimming cut 1 base from V and 2 bases from J; bases unmatched to any gene: 2. CDR3 length equals 15 residues. The CDR3: CASSLETGGNYGYTF. Written as DNA, the CDR3 is TGTGCCAGCAGCTTAGAGACAGGGGGGAACTATGGCTACACCTTC.

This clonotype was seen repeatedly, ten times or more. The rearrangement links TRBV29-1 to TRBJ1-4, with D possibly being TRBD1 (5 bases). Trimming left V 1 base short and J 6 bases short, with 21 bases between. Germline V lookup: CDR1 SQVTM, CDR2 ANQGSEA. This CDR3 contains 17 residues. The CDR3 sequence is CSVEVLRERAGDEKLFF. Written as DNA, the CDR3 is TGCAGCGTTGAAGTTTTGAGGGAGAGGGCGGGGGATGAAAAACTGTTTTTT. Supplemented by reference TRBV29-1 and TRBJ1-4, the full variable domain reads SAVISQKPSRDICQRGTSLTIQCQVDSQVTMMFWYRQQPGQSLTLIATANQGSEATYESGFVIDKFPISRPNLTFSTLTVSNMSPEDSSIYLCSVEVLRERAGDEKLFFGSGTQLSVL.

This clonotype is medium-sized within its sample. The J gene is TRBJ2-7, the V gene TRBV20-1; D perhaps matches TRBD2 (6 bases). This CDR3 region has 15 residues. V was shortened by 0 bases and J by 0 bases, with 12 bases between the two germline ends. CDR1 is DFQATT, CDR2 SNEGSKA, per germline (reference sequence). In DNA form, the CDR3 reads TGCAGTGCTAGAGATGGGGCGGGGAACTCCTACGAGCAGTACTTC. Its protein is CSARDGAGNSYEQYF.

In this sample, this clonotype turned up many times. This sequence joins TRBV4-2 and TRBJ2-5; D call uncertain. The length of the CDR3 is 12 residues. V gave up 3 bases and J gave up 5 bases, with 7 bases separating them. In germline, CDR1 is LGHNA, CDR2 YNFKEQ. The CDR3 nucleotides read TGTGCCAGCAGCCACACCTTGGAGACCCAGTACTTC. Translating gives CASSHTLETQYF.

There are many counts of this clonotype. CDR3 DNA sequence: TGTGCCAGCAGCGGAGGGGGGCGTTACAATGAGCAGTTCTTC. Residues: CASSGGGRYNEQFF. V gene TRBV11-3 combines with J gene TRBJ2-1; tentatively, D is TRBD1 or TRBD2 (6 bases each). Looked up from germline, CDR1 is SGHNT and CDR2 is YENEEA. V lost 5 bases and J 4 bases, leaving 12 bases between the germline ends. The CDR3 is 14 residues long.

This clonotype was counted many times. This chain links TRBV27 with TRBJ1-2, with D possibly being TRBD1 (5 bases). The germline CDR1 and CDR2 sequences are MNHEY and SMNVEV (reference sequence). The CDR3 runs to 12 residues. V lost 5 bases, J lost 5 bases, and 9 bases lay in between. The chain's CDR3 is CASSPDSYGYTF. The CDR3 nucleotides are TGTGCCAGCAGTCCCGACAGTTATGGCTACACCTTC.

A note on this clonotype: A read error may be the cause here, since a much bigger clone is one base away. The rearrangement joins TRBV13 to TRBJ2-5, with D perhaps being TRBD1 or TRBD2 (5 bases each). CDR1 PRHDT and CDR2 FYEKMQ come from the germline V gene (reference sequence). The length of the CDR3 is 14 residues. The CDR3 region has the DNA TGTGCCAGTTCACCCTATTGGGACCAAGAGACCCATTACTTC. Translation gives CASSPYWDQETHYF. Together with reference TRBV13 and TRBJ2-5, the CDR3 gives the full variable domain: AAGVIQSPRHLIKEKRETATLKCYPIPRHDTVYWYQQGPGQDPQFLISFYEKMQSDKGSIPDRFSAQQFSDYHSELNMSSLELGDSALYFCASSPYWDQETHYFGPGTRLLVL.

There are many counts of this clonotype. The CDR3 nucleotides are TGTGCCAGCAGCGAGGGGGGGCCAGGCCCTGGAAACACCATATATTTT. Protein: CASSEGGPGPGNTIYF. This chain connects TRBV9 to TRBJ1-3, with D perhaps TRBD1 (6 bases). Germline CDR1 reads SGDLS; CDR2 reads YYNGEE. V lost 3 bases and J 2 bases, leaving 15 bases between the germline ends. The CDR3 contains 16 residues.

The table lists this clonotype with many counts. CDR3 sequence (DNA): TGTGCCAGCAGCTACGCATCCCCCGGCGGCGGCTACACCTTC. Its protein product is CASSYASPGGGYTF. V is TRBV7-2 and J is TRBJ1-2; D uncertain. There are 14 residues in the CDR3. The V gene lost 4 bases and the J gene lost 8 bases, with 17 bases spanning the gap. Germline V gene sequence: CDR1 SGHTA, CDR2 FQGNSA.

This clonotype was seen a few times. The chain employs TRBV4-3 and TRBJ2-7; 7 positions match TRBD2. The V segment lost 0 bases and the J segment 3 bases; nucleotides outside the gene matches: 5. The CDR3 has 15 amino acids. Germline V gene lookup returns CDR1 LGHNA and CDR2 YSLEER. CDR3 region: CASSQDRSGVYEQYF. The CDR3, as DNA: TGCGCCAGCAGCCAAGATCGGAGCGGGGTCTACGAGCAGTACTTC.